This TCR beta chain is drawn from a study of regulatory T cells in long-lasting Graves disease. Whole-study findings and limits: Favored gene segments in persistent disease were TRBV28, TRBJ1-2 and TRBJ2-5.

The time point: newly diagnosed GD, antithyroid drugs for less than 3 months. The TCR library was made from RNA that had been extracted from PBMCs in TRIzol. Concerning this clonotype: The antigen remains undetermined.

V was trimmed by 4 bases and J by 5 bases, leaving 15 bases between them. Germline V gene lookup returns CDR1 SGHAT and CDR2 FQNNGV. The length of the CDR3 is 14 residues. Arm-PCR of CDR3 regions and iRepertoire HTBI primers were used to build TCR beta libraries. TCRdb fed the multiplex PCR reads into MiXCR, producing one record per CDR3 protein. The table lists over 500,000 distinct CDR3 sequences, about 16% of them singletons. These sequences were also reported in another study, on T cells in Graves' hyperthyroidism and ophthalmopathy. That report adds: Using 13 V-J features, a model discriminated ophthalmopathy from stable hyperthyroidism.

The V gene is TRBV11-2, the J gene TRBJ2-7, with TRBD1 as a possible D gene (5 bases). This receptor was taken from a man aged 18-30 years with Graves disease. The input for sequencing was peripheral blood mononuclear cells (PBMCs), taken at new diagnosis, from a patient treated with antithyroid drugs. CDR3 bases: TGTGCCAGCAGCTCAACAGGTCTGTGGAACGAGCAGTACTTC. The encoded protein is CASSSTGLWNEQYF.